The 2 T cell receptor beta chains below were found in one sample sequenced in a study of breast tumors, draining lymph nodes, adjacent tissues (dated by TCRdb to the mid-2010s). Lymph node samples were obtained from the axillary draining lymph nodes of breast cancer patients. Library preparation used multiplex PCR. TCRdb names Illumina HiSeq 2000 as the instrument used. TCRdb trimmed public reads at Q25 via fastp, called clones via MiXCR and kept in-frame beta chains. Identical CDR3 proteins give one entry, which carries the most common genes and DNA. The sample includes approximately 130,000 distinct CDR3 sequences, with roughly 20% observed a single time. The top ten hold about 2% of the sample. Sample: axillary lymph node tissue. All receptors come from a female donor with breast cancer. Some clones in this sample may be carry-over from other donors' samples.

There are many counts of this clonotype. The CDR3 loop reads CASSLDPAGVTGELFF. The CDR3 DNA sequence: TGTGCCAGCAGCTTAGACCCAGCGGGAGTTACCGGGGAGCTGTTTTTT. The chain recombines TRBV7-2 with TRBJ2-2; TRBD2 agrees at 8 bases. The CDR3 has 16 amino acids. V gave up 1 base and J gave up 5 bases; unmatched junction bases: 6. Germline CDR1 reads SGHTA; CDR2 reads FQGNSA.

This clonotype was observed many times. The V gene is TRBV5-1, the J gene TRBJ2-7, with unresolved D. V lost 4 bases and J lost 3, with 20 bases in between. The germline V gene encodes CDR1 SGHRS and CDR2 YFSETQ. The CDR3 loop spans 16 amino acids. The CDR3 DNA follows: TGCGCCAGCAGCGCCGGGCAATGGCCTAAAATCTACGAGCAGTACTTC. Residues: CASSAGQWPKIYEQYF.